This TCR beta chain was retrieved from a study of response to subunit inactivated influenza vaccine. TCRdb processed the RT-PCR reads anew with MiXCR; each CDR3 protein has one entry. The table has around 190,000 distinct CDR3 sequences, approximately 14% seen once. In its sample, this clonotype was seen a few times. Here the sequenced sample was CD8+ T cells sorted from PBMCs, taken 5 days after vaccination. This TCR came from a middle-aged man who received an inactivated influenza vaccine.

CDR3: CASSLDKRGFEAFF. Here the CDR3 DNA reads TGTGCCAGCAGCTTAGATAAACGAGGCTTTGAAGCTTTCTTT. The V and J genes are TRBV11-2 and TRBJ1-1; no firm D call. Trimming shortened V by 0 bases and J by 7 bases, and 12 bases separated the two germline ends. The CDR3 extends over 14 amino acids. Germline V gene lookup returns CDR1 SGHAT and CDR2 FQNNGV.